The rows below give T cell receptor beta chains drawn from one sample of a study of CD8 T cells in Susac syndrome. Each CDR3 protein gets one entry after TCRdb re-called the immunoSEQ multiplex PCR reads with MiXCR. The data hold 100,000 to 150,000 distinct CDR3 sequences, with over 90% observed a single time. Sample: CD4+ T cells from PBMCs. The receptors shown here come from a human donor in good health. Both conserved end residues are part of each CDR3. Each record gives: clone size, J gene, CDR3 length, D gene, V gene, CDR3 protein, CDR3 DNA. D genes are given only for firm matches. Size is stated for part of the rows, as once, few or many counts, or as a class when the clone is expanded.

clone_size: .
j_call: TRBJ1-5
cdr3_length: 15
d_call: .
v_call: TRBV7-9
cdr3_aa: CASSSAGRLNQPQHF
cdr3_nt: TGTGCCAGCAGTTCGGCCGGCAGGCTTAATCAGCCCCAGCATTTT

clone_size: once
j_call: TRBJ2-7
cdr3_length: 16
d_call: TRBD2
v_call: TRBV18
cdr3_aa: CASSPLREGLTYEQYF
cdr3_nt: TGTGCCAGCTCACCCCTTCGGGAGGGTTTAACCTACGAGCAGTACTTC

clone_size: few
j_call: TRBJ1-5
cdr3_length: 13
d_call: .
v_call: TRBV2
cdr3_aa: CASSLESNQPQHF
cdr3_nt: TGTGCCAGCAGTTTGGAAAGCAATCAGCCCCAGCATTTT

clone_size: few
j_call: TRBJ1-5
cdr3_length: 14
d_call: TRBD1
v_call: TRBV9
cdr3_aa: CASSSGTGNQPQHF
cdr3_nt: TGTGCCAGCAGCTCGGGGACAGGCAATCAGCCCCAGCATTTT

clone_size: once
j_call: TRBJ2-4
cdr3_length: 14
d_call: .
v_call: TRBV3-1
cdr3_aa: CASTLGGTKNIQYF
cdr3_nt: TGTGCCAGCACCCTGGGGGGTACCAAAAACATTCAGTACTTC

clone_size: .
j_call: TRBJ2-5
cdr3_length: 12
d_call: .
v_call: TRBV7-2
cdr3_aa: CASSWSRETQYF
cdr3_nt: TGTGCCAGCAGCTGGAGCCGAGAGACCCAGTACTTC

clone_size: .
j_call: TRBJ2-5
cdr3_length: 14
d_call: .
v_call: TRBV13
cdr3_aa: CASSLGNRGGTQYF
cdr3_nt: TGTGCCAGCAGCTTAGGGAACAGGGGGGGGACCCAGTACTTC

clone_size: .
j_call: TRBJ2-2
cdr3_length: 17
d_call: .
v_call: TRBV3-1
cdr3_aa: CASSHYRDSWRTGELFF
cdr3_nt: TGTGCCAGCAGCCACTACCGGGACTCCTGGCGGACCGGGGAGCTGTTTTTT

clone_size: once
j_call: TRBJ2-5
cdr3_length: 15
d_call: .
v_call: TRBV7-6
cdr3_aa: CASSFMAGQQETQYF
cdr3_nt: TGTGCCAGCAGCTTCATGGCGGGACAGCAAGAGACCCAGTACTTC

clone_size: .
j_call: TRBJ2-1
cdr3_length: 18
d_call: TRBD2
v_call: TRBV5-4
cdr3_aa: CASSLGGGLAETYNEQFF
cdr3_nt: TGTGCCAGCAGCTTGGGGGGGGGACTAGCGGAGACCTACAATGAGCAGTTCTTC

clone_size: .
j_call: TRBJ2-3
cdr3_length: 14
d_call: TRBD2
v_call: TRBV2
cdr3_aa: CASGLLAGGDTQYF
cdr3_nt: TGTGCCAGCGGTTTACTAGCGGGAGGAGATACGCAGTATTTT

clone_size: once
j_call: TRBJ1-1
cdr3_length: 13
d_call: TRBD1
v_call: TRBV6-6
cdr3_aa: CASSYDRETEAFF
cdr3_nt: TGTGCCAGCAGCTACGACAGGGAGACTGAAGCTTTCTTT

clone_size: .
j_call: TRBJ2-2
cdr3_length: 14
d_call: .
v_call: TRBV27
cdr3_aa: CASSFLSDGGELFF
cdr3_nt: TGTGCCAGCAGTTTTCTGAGTGATGGGGGGGAGCTGTTTTTT

clone_size: .
j_call: TRBJ2-3
cdr3_length: 14
d_call: .
v_call: TRBV30
cdr3_aa: CAWSGGSDRGTQYF
cdr3_nt: TGTGCCTGGAGTGGGGGGAGTGATCGGGGTACGCAGTATTTT

clone_size: .
j_call: TRBJ1-2
cdr3_length: 14
d_call: TRBD1
v_call: TRBV28
cdr3_aa: CASRETGFIESYTF
cdr3_nt: TGTGCCAGCAGGGAGACAGGGTTTATAGAAAGCTACACCTTC

clone_size: .
j_call: TRBJ2-2
cdr3_length: 13
d_call: .
v_call: TRBV5-6
cdr3_aa: CASSFGTAGELFF
cdr3_nt: TGTGCCAGCAGCTTCGGGACGGCCGGGGAGCTGTTTTTT

clone_size: .
j_call: TRBJ2-5
cdr3_length: 18
d_call: TRBD2
v_call: TRBV5-1
cdr3_aa: CASSAGTSGRAVQETQYF
cdr3_nt: TGCGCCAGCAGCGCCGGGACTAGCGGGAGGGCCGTCCAAGAGACCCAGTACTTC

clone_size: .
j_call: TRBJ1-2
cdr3_length: 13
d_call: .
v_call: TRBV19
cdr3_aa: CASSIGRANGYTF
cdr3_nt: TGTGCCAGTAGTATAGGTCGGGCGAATGGCTACACCTTC

clone_size: .
j_call: TRBJ1-2
cdr3_length: 14
d_call: .
v_call: TRBV7-2
cdr3_aa: CASSSRIQSYGYTF
cdr3_nt: TGTGCCAGCAGCTCGAGAATCCAATCCTATGGCTACACCTTC

clone_size: .
j_call: TRBJ2-1
cdr3_length: 13
d_call: .
v_call: TRBV7-2
cdr3_aa: CASSPYGANEQFF
cdr3_nt: TGTGCCAGCAGCCCATACGGTGCCAATGAGCAGTTCTTC

clone_size: .
j_call: TRBJ1-2
cdr3_length: 12
d_call: .
v_call: TRBV5-4
cdr3_aa: CASSLGTYGYTF
cdr3_nt: TGTGCCAGCAGCTTGGGGACCTATGGCTACACCTTC

clone_size: .
j_call: TRBJ1-5
cdr3_length: 14
d_call: TRBD1
v_call: TRBV2
cdr3_aa: CASTTGGQGQPQHF
cdr3_nt: TGTGCCAGCACGACAGGGGGTCAAGGACAGCCCCAGCATTTT

clone_size: .
j_call: TRBJ1-2
cdr3_length: 13
d_call: .
v_call: TRBV18
cdr3_aa: CASSPTDNYGYTF
cdr3_nt: TGTGCCAGCTCACCTACCGACAATTATGGCTACACCTTC

clone_size: .
j_call: TRBJ2-7
cdr3_length: 16
d_call: TRBD2
v_call: TRBV6-5
cdr3_aa: CASSYGAGLASYEQYF
cdr3_nt: TGTGCCAGCAGTTACGGGGCGGGACTAGCCTCCTACGAGCAGTACTTC

clone_size: .
j_call: TRBJ2-1
cdr3_length: 14
d_call: .
v_call: TRBV5-1
cdr3_aa: CASSLKDYALYQFF
cdr3_nt: TGCGCCAGCAGCTTGAAGGACTATGCGCTCTATCAGTTCTTC

clone_size: .
j_call: TRBJ2-2
cdr3_length: 14
d_call: TRBD2
v_call: TRBV3-1
cdr3_aa: CASSQRTSPRELFF
cdr3_nt: TGTGCCAGCAGCCAAAGGACTAGTCCCAGGGAGCTGTTTTTT

clone_size: once
j_call: TRBJ2-7
cdr3_length: 13
d_call: .
v_call: TRBV5-1
cdr3_aa: CASSFESADEQYF
cdr3_nt: TGCGCCAGCAGCTTTGAGTCCGCGGACGAGCAGTACTTC